The rows below give T cell receptor beta chains drawn from one sample of a study of post-analysis software for immune sequencing data. TCRdb re-derived calls from the PCR reads in MiXCR, one entry per CDR3 protein. This sample yields roughly 570,000 distinct CDR3 sequences, of which around a third are seen a single time; under 7% belongs to the top ten. The sequencing sample was made of blood. The source is a girl aged 2 to 17 with multiple sclerosis. CDR3s include the opening cysteine and the closing phenylalanine or tryptophan. D genes are given only for firm matches. The size field is filled for only some rows; it gives once, few, many or a size class.

d_gene	v_gene	abundance	j_gene	CDR3nt	CDR3aa
TRBD2	TRBV20-1	few	TRBJ2-2	TGCAGTGCTTGGGTAGCGGGGGCGAACACCGGGGAGCTGTTTTTT	CSAWVAGANTGELFF
-	TRBV6-2/TRBV6-3	many	TRBJ2-5	TGTGCCAGCACCCAAAACAGGGAGACCCAGTACTTC	CASTQNRETQYF
-	TRBV11-2	-	TRBJ1-1	TGTGCCAGCAGCCCCGCGGCCCAGACCAACACTGAAGCTTTCTTT	CASSPAAQTNTEAFF
TRBD1	TRBV6-6	-	TRBJ2-5	TGTGCCAGCACCCCGGGGGGGACAGGGGGAGGAAAGACCCAGTACTTC	CASTPGGTGGGKTQYF
TRBD2	TRBV27	-	TRBJ2-5	TGTGCCAGCAGTTTTTTGGCTAGCGGGGGGGGGACCCAGTACTTC	CASSFLASGGGTQYF
-	TRBV29-1	many	TRBJ1-2	TGCAGCGTTGATAAAGGCTACACCTTC	CSVDKGYTF
TRBD1	TRBV27	-	TRBJ1-2	TGTGCCAGCACTCAAAGTCGGGACTACAGGGGCAACTATGGCTACACCTTC	CASTQSRDYRGNYGYTF
TRBD2	TRBV6-2/TRBV6-3	-	TRBJ2-5	TGTGCCAGCATGCGACTAGCGGGGTTGGAGACCCAGTACTTC	CASMRLAGLETQYF
TRBD2	TRBV20-1	-	TRBJ2-3	TGCAGTGCTAGATTGGCGGGGGGCGGGGATACGCAGTATTTT	CSARLAGGGDTQYF
TRBD2	TRBV20-1	-	TRBJ2-1	TGCAGTGCTAGTTTGTCTAGCGGGGGCCAGGGTTTAAACAATGGGCAGTTCTTC	CSASLSSGGQGLNNGQFF
-	TRBV12-3/TRBV12-4	-	TRBJ2-7	TGTGCCAGCGGTATCGAAGGGTACGAGCAGTACTTC	CASGIEGYEQYF
-	TRBV5-1	few	TRBJ2-1	TGCGTCAGCAGCTTGGACAGAAGCTACAATGAGCAGTTCTTC	CVSSLDRSYNEQFF
-	TRBV12-3/TRBV12-4	-	TRBJ2-1	TGTGCCAGCAGTTTTCCTGACCCTCATTCTAACAATGAGCAGTTCTTC	CASSFPDPHSNNEQFF
-	TRBV5-1	few	TRBJ1-2	TGCGCCAGCAGCGAGGGAGGGGTGAACTATGGCTACACCTTC	CASSEGGVNYGYTF
TRBD2	TRBV24-1	few	TRBJ2-3	TGTGCCACCAGTGCACGGCGGGGGAGCACAGATACGCAGTATTTT	CATSARRGSTDTQYF